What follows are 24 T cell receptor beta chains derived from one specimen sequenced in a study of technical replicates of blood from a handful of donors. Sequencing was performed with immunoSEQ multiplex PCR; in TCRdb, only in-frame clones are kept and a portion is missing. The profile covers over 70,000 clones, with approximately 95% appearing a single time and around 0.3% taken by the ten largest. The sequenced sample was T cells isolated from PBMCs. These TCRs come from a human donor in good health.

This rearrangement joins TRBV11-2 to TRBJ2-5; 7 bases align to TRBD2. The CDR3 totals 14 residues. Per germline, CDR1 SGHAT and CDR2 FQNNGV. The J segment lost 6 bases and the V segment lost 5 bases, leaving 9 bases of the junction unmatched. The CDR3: CASSRRTGGKTQYF. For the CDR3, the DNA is TGTGCCAGCAGCCGGCGGACGGGAGGCAAGACCCAGTACTTC.

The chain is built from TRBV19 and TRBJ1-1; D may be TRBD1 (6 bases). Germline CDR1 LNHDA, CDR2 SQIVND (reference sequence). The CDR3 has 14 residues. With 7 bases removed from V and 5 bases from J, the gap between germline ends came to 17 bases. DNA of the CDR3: TGTGCCAGTACCGGGACATTTTTTGCGACTGAAGCTTTCTTT. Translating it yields CASTGTFFATEAFF.

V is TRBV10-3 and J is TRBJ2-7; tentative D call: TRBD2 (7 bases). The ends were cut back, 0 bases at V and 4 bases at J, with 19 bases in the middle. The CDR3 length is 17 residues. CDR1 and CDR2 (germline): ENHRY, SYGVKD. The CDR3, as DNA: TGTGCCATCAGTGAGTCTTTGGGGGGGGGCGCTTATTACGAGCAGTACTTC. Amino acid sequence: CAISESLGGGAYYEQYF.

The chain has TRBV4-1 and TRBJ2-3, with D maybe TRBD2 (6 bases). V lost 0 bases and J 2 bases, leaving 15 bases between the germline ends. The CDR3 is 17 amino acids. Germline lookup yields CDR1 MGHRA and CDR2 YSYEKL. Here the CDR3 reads CASSQDFRRALTDTQYF. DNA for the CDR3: TGCGCCAGCAGCCAAGACTTTCGGAGGGCCCTCACAGATACGCAGTATTTT.

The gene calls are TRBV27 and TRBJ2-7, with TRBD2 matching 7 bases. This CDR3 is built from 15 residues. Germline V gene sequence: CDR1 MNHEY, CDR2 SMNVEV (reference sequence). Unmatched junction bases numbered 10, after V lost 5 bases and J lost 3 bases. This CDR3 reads CASSPIAGAYYEQYF. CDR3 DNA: TGTGCCAGCAGTCCAATAGCGGGTGCATACTACGAGCAGTACTTC.

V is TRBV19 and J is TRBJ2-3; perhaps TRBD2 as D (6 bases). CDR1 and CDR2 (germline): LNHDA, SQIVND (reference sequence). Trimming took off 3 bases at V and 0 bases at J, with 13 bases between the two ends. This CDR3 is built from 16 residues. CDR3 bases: TGTGCCAGTAGTATCTTGGACGGGAGAAGCACAGATACGCAGTATTTT. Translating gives CASSILDGRSTDTQYF.

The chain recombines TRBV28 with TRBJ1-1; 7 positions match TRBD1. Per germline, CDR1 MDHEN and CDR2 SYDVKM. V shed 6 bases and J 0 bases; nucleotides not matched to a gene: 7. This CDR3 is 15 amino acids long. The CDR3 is CASSLTDRLNTEAFF. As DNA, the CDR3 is TGTGCCAGCAGCCTGACGGACAGGCTGAACACTGAAGCTTTCTTT. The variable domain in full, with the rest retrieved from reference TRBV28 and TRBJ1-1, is DVKVTQSSRYLVKRTGEKVFLECVQDMDHENMFWYRQDPGLGLRLIYFSYDVKMKEKGDIPEGYSVSREKKERFSLILESASTNQTSMYLCASSLTDRLNTEAFFGQGTRLTVV.

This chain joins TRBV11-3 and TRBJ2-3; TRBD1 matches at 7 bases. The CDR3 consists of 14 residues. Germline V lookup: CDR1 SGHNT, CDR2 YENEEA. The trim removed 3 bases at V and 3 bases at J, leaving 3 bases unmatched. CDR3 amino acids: CASSFGTATDTQYF. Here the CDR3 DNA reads TGTGCCAGCAGCTTCGGGACAGCTACAGATACGCAGTATTTT.

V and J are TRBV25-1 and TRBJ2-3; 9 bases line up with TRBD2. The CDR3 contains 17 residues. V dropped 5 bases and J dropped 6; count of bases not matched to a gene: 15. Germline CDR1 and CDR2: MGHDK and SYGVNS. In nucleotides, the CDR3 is TGTGCCAGCAGTACAGCGGGAGGACTCTTCCGTACCGATACGCAGTATTTT. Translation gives CASSTAGGLFRTDTQYF.

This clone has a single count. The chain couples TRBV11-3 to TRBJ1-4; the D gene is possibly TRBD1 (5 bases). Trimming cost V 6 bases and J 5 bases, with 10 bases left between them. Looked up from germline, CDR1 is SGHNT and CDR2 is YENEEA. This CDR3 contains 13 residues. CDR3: CASRGGSNEKLFF. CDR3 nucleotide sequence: TGTGCCAGCAGGGGGGGTTCAAATGAAAAACTGTTTTTT.

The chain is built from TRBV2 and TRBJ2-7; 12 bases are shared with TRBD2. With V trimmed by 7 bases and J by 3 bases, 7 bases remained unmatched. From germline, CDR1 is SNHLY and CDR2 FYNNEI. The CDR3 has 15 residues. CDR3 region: CASKVTSGSFYEQYF. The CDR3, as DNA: TGTGCCAGCAAAGTGACTAGCGGGAGTTTCTACGAGCAGTACTTC.

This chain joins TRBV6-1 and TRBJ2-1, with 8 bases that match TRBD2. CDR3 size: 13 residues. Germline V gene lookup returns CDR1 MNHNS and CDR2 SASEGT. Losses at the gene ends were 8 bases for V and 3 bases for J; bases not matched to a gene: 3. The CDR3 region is CASALAGYNEQFF. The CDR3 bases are TGTGCCAGCGCGCTAGCGGGCTACAATGAGCAGTTCTTC.

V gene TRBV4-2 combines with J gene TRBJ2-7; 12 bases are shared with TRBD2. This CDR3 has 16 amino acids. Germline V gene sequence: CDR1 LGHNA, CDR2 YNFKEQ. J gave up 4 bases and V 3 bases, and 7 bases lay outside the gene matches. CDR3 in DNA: TGTGCCAGCAGCCATCTCGGGACTAGCGGGTCATACGAGCAGTACTTC. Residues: CASSHLGTSGSYEQYF.

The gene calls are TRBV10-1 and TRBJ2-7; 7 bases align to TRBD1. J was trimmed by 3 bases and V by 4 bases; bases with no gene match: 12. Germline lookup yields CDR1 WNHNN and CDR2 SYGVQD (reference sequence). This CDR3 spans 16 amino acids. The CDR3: CASSGGVAGGNYEQYF. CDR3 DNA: TGCGCCAGCAGTGGGGGAGTGGCAGGGGGAAACTACGAGCAGTACTTC.

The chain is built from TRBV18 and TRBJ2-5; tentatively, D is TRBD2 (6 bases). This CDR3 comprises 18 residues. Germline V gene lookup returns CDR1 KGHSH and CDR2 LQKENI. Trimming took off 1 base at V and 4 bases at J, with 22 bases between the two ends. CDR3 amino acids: CASSPLGVRQTSPETQYF. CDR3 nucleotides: TGTGCCAGCTCACCACTCGGCGTCCGACAAACTAGCCCAGAGACCCAGTACTTC.

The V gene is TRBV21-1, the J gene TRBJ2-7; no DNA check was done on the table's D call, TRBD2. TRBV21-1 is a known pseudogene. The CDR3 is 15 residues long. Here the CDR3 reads CASRAGTSSIYEQYF. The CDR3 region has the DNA TGTGCCAGCAGAGCCGGGACTAGCAGTATTTACGAGCAGTACTTC.

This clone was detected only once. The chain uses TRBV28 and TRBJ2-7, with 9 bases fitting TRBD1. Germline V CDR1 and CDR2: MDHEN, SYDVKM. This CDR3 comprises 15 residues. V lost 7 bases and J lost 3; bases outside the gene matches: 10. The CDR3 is CASKKGQGNYYEQYF. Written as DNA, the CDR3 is TGTGCCAGCAAAAAGGGACAGGGAAATTACTACGAGCAGTACTTC.

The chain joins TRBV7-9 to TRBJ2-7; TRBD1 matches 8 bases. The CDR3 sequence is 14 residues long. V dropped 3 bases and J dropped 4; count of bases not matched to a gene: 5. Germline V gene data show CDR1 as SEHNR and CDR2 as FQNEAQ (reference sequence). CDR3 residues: CASSLTGDIYEQYF. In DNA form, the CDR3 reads TGTGCCAGCAGCTTGACAGGGGATATTTACGAGCAGTACTTC.

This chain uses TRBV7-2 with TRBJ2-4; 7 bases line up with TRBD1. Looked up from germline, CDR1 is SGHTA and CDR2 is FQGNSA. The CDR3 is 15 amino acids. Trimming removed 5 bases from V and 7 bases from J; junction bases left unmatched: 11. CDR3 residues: CASSPRQGWGNIQYF. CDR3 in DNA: TGTGCCAGCAGCCCCCGACAGGGTTGGGGGAACATTCAGTACTTC.

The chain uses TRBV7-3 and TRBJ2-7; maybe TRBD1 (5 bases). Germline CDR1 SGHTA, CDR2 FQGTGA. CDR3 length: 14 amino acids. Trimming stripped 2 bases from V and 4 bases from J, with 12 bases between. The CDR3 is CASSLGPQGYEQYF. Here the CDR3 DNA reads TGTGCCAGCAGCTTAGGCCCCCAGGGATACGAGCAGTACTTC.

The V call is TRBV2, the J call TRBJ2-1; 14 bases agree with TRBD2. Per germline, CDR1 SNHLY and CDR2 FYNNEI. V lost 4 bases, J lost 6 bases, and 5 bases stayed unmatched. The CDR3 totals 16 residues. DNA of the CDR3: TGTGCCAGCAGTGTCGGGACTAGCGGGAGATCCAATGAGCAGTTCTTC. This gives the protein CASSVGTSGRSNEQFF.

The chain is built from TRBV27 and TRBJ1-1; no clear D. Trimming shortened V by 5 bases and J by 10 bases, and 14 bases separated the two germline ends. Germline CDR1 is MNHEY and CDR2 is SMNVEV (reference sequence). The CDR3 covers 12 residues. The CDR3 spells CASSEGRLPAFF. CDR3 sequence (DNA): TGTGCCAGCAGTGAGGGCAGACTACCAGCTTTCTTT.

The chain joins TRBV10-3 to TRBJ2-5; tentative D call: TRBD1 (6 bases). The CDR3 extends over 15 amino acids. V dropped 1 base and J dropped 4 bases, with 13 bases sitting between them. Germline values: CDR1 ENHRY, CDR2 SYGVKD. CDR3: CAISELTGLGETQYF. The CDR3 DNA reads TGTGCCATCAGTGAGTTAACAGGGTTGGGAGAGACCCAGTACTTC.

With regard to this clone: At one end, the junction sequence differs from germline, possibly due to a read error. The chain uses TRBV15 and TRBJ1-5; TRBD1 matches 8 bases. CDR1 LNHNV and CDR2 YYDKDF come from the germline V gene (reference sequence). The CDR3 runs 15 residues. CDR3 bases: TGTGCCACCAGCAGAGATTTGGGGAGGACAGGGAGTATTTTTTTT. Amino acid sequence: CATSRDLGRTGSIFF.